This T cell receptor beta chain was profiled in a study of blood T cells in healthy people across ages (dated by TCRdb to the mid-2010s). The study in broad terms: In model experiments, template switching captured about one uniquely barcoded TCR beta cDNA molecule for every two T cells. Age-related changes in TCR beta repertoire diversity were measured in the study by deep sequencing normalized with unique cDNA molecular identifiers. The donors were divided into four age groups: young (average around 16 years), middle-aged (roughly 40), aged (approximately 64) and long-lived (roughly 82). To avoid experimental bias, donors of different ages were randomly spread across the sequencing lanes. The study analyzed two additional independent replicas of 1 million unique cDNA reads from the same blood draw for two donors, one aged 18 to 29 and one aged 80 or older.

Libraries were built with 5' RACE. The reads were generated on an Illumina HiSeq 2500. The second PCR ran for roughly 7 to 11 cycles and used a J-beta primer mix along with a sample-barcoded 5' primer. Each TCR beta cDNA molecule received a unique molecular identifier from a template-switch 5' adaptor carrying 12 random nucleotides. Each sample yielded at least 2.5 million CDR3-containing paired-end reads. First-strand cDNA was synthesized from all RNA with the Mint cDNA synthesis kit, primed by a TRBC-specific oligonucleotide. After uracil-DNA glycosylase treatment, a first 18-cycle PCR used universal primers M1SS and BC2_uni_R on all cDNA. The study's own analysis went as follows. Each sample was normalized by randomly selecting 1 million high-quality reads, each carrying a distinct molecular identifier. Instead of being binned into consensus sequences, reads that shared molecular identifiers were thrown out. MiTCR, with a Q25 quality threshold and the strictest error-elimination algorithm, was used for CDR3 identification, clonotype clustering and error correction. A nonparametric unseen species model with Euler transformation was used to estimate lower-bound total TCR beta diversity. TCRdb itself trimmed the public reads at Q25 with fastp, ran MiXCR and retained productive beta chains. Identical CDR3 proteins give one entry, which carries the most common genes and DNA. None of the V and J calls come from the authors' own analysis; TCRdb made them. Recorded for this sample are about 400,000 distinct CDR3 sequences; over 45% of them occurred a single time. The ten most abundant clones make up roughly 51% of the sample.

The donors were some 39 Caucasian individuals from Russia, aged roughly 6 to 90 years, who were systemically healthy. Each donor gave 8 to 10 milliliters of peripheral blood, drawn into EDTA-treated Vacutainer tubes. Ficoll-Paque density-gradient centrifugation was used to isolate PBMCs, with at least 7 million per sample. Trizol reagent was used to extract total RNA from PBMCs, with at least 5 micrograms per sample. For every donor, flow cytometry on a PBMC aliquot measured the percentage of naive CD45RAhigh/CD27high T cells. To note about this clonotype: Which antigen it targets is not known. No much larger clonotype is one base removed from it; base qualities were not supplied.

Broader findings and caveats from the paper: Compared with the aged group, the long-lived group had more naive CD4+ T cells, fewer expanded clones and increased TCR diversity, suggesting age selection. Because profiling used bulk unsorted PBMCs, naive and antigen-experienced compartments could not be compared conclusively. As age increased, observed TCR beta diversity per million T cells dropped in a roughly linear way, and a significant reduction was already evident by age around 41. Estimates of total diversity from one million sequenced T cells were regarded as lower bounds and underestimates. A strong correlation was found between observed TCR beta diversity and the percentage of naive T cells measured by flow cytometry. The CMV infection status of donors was not known, potentially confounding age-related changes in expanded clonotypes.

Relative to germline, V is 6 bases shorter and J is 4 bases shorter, with 15 bases between their ends. The CDR3 runs 14 residues from the cysteine to the phenylalanine. Only the CDR3 DNA stays, 42 bases, in frame from base 1. The germline V gene yields SNHLY for CDR1 and FYNNEI for CDR2. Input material: blood. The V gene is TRBV2 and the J gene is TRBJ1-2; TRBD1 is perhaps the D gene, given 5 matching bases. The sequence derives from a man in his 60s in good health. The DNA sequence reads TGTGCCAGCAGCAGAGAGGGACCTCGCTATGGCTACACCTTC. It translates to CASSREGPRYGYTF.